These 21 T cell receptor beta chains share one sample of origin, sequenced in a study of cytomegalovirus exposure and HLA in healthy donors. Primers for the PCR totalled 60 Vbeta and 13 Jbeta. The protocol was immunoSEQ multiplex PCR, while the TCRdb copy is restricted to in-frame clones and leaves out a portion. Among around 200,000 clones, around 75% were seen once, and the ten largest hold about 5.7%. The sequenced sample was PBMCs. These receptors came from a man aged 35 to 55 in good health and CMV-seropositive.

The chain recombines TRBV2 with TRBJ1-1; TRBD1 aligns across 9 bases. Germline loops: CDR1 SNHLY, CDR2 FYNNEI. The CDR3 is 14 residues long. V lost 7 bases and J lost 4; bases outside the gene matches: 7. As DNA, the CDR3 is TGTGCCAGCATGGGGGACAGGGCGGGCACTGAAGCTTTCTTT. Its translation: CASMGDRAGTEAFF.

This chain joins TRBV19 and TRBJ1-5; D is unresolved. The CDR3 runs 12 residues. Per germline, CDR1 LNHDA and CDR2 SQIVND (reference sequence). The V end was cut by 11 bases, the J end by 9 bases, with 17 bases between. CDR3 nucleotides: TGTGCCTCCGGAGGCGGGGTTTGGCCCCAGCATTTT. Translating gives CASGGGVWPQHF.

This clone was seen a single time. Within the sample, other DNA sequences also encode this same CDR3. The chain has TRBV9 and TRBJ1-2; possible D gene TRBD1, 6 bases. Germline lookup yields CDR1 SGDLS and CDR2 YYNGEE. The CDR3 has 14 residues. Between the trimmed V and J ends, which lost 0 bases and 3 bases, there was a span of 9 bases. The CDR3 is CASSVGGGDYGYTF. For the CDR3, the DNA is TGTGCCAGCAGCGTAGGAGGGGGGGACTATGGCTACACCTTC.

This chain links TRBV19 with TRBJ2-7, with D tentatively TRBD1 (5 bases). Trimming left V 4 bases short and J 2 bases short, with 9 bases between. This CDR3 region has 13 residues. Germline V gene sequence: CDR1 LNHDA, CDR2 SQIVND (reference sequence). The chain's CDR3 is CASSTDRAYEQYF. The CDR3 DNA is TGTGCCAGTAGTACCGACAGAGCCTACGAGCAGTACTTC.

This clone was recorded only once. V gene TRBV19 combines with J gene TRBJ1-5; D not resolved. The V end was cut by 5 bases, the J end by 3 bases, with 17 bases between. This CDR3 has 16 residues. CDR1 LNHDA and CDR2 SQIVND come from the germline V gene (reference sequence). This CDR3 is CASSPVGGNLNQPQHF. In DNA form, the CDR3 reads TGTGCCAGTAGTCCCGTGGGAGGAAACCTCAATCAGCCCCAGCATTTT.

V gene TRBV4-1 combines with J gene TRBJ1-3, with 10 positions matching TRBD1. V dropped 4 bases and J dropped 3; count of bases not matched to a gene: 3. The CDR3 spans 15 residues. Germline V gives CDR1 MGHRA, CDR2 YSYEKL. The CDR3 here is CASSPDRGLGNTIYF. The CDR3 coding sequence is TGCGCCAGCAGCCCTGACAGGGGGCTTGGAAACACCATATATTTT.

Only a few counts were recorded for this clone. The chain links TRBV9 to TRBJ2-1; 9 nucleotides line up with TRBD1. Trimming removed 2 bases from V and 7 bases from J; junction bases left unmatched: 10. CDR1 SGDLS and CDR2 YYNGEE come from the germline V gene. CDR3 length: 16 amino acids. CDR3 loop: CASSVGHRGLGNEQFF. CDR3 in DNA: TGTGCCAGCAGCGTTGGGCACAGGGGGCTGGGAAATGAGCAGTTCTTC.

The CDR3 DNA is TGTGCCAGCAGTGGATCCAGGGGAGTCGATGGTGGCTACACCTTC. It yields the protein CASSGSRGVDGGYTF. The rearrangement joins TRBV6-5 to TRBJ1-2; possibly TRBD1 for D (6 bases). CDR3 length: 15 residues. CDR1 is MNHEY and CDR2 is SVGAGI in the germline V gene. With 5 bases removed from V and 7 bases from J, the gap between germline ends came to 20 bases.

The chain combines TRBV5-1 with TRBJ2-7; 9 bases are a match to TRBD2. This CDR3 is 15 amino acids long. The V gene end was trimmed by 1 base and the J gene end by 1 base; junction bases not matched to a gene: 3. Germline CDR1 is SGHRS and CDR2 is YFSETQ. For the CDR3, the DNA is TGCGCCAGCAGCTTGTTGACTAGCGGTTCCTACGAGCAGTACTTC. Translation gives CASSLLTSGSYEQYF.

The CDR3 protein is CAWTGTGPAFF. The CDR3 nucleotides are TGTGCCTGGACCGGGACAGGCCCAGCTTTCTTT. The chain combines TRBV30 with TRBJ1-1; 8 bases map to TRBD1. Trimming at V came to 4 bases and at J to 10 bases, leaving 5 bases not matched to a gene. The CDR3 sequence is 11 residues long. CDR1 and CDR2 from the germline V gene are GTSNPN and SVGIG (reference sequence).

The gene calls are TRBV9 and TRBJ1-1, with 7 bases lining up with TRBD1. V shed 4 bases and J 4 bases; nucleotides not matched to a gene: 4. This CDR3 contains 13 residues. CDR1 is SGDLS and CDR2 is YYNGEE in the germline V gene. The CDR3, as DNA: TGTGCCAGCAGCTCTCAGGGGGGCACTGAAGCTTTCTTT. Amino acids: CASSSQGGTEAFF.

The CDR3 DNA reads TGTGCCAGTAGTACTAACTGGGGACAGCGAACCTGGGGCTACACCTTC. Translating it yields CASSTNWGQRTWGYTF. This chain connects TRBV19 to TRBJ1-2; 7 bases are shared with TRBD1. The CDR3 extends over 16 amino acids. The germline V gene has CDR1 LNHDA and CDR2 SQIVND (reference sequence). With V trimmed by 4 bases and J by 8 bases, 16 bases remained unmatched.

Only a few counts were recorded for this clone. The CDR3: CASSSGLNEKLFF. CDR3 DNA: TGTGCCAGCAGCTCCGGACTAAATGAAAAACTGTTTTTT. The chain couples TRBV7-3 to TRBJ1-4; D gene uncertain. The V and J ends lost 4 bases and 5 bases respectively, with 8 bases between them. This CDR3 has 13 amino acids. CDR1 and CDR2 (germline): SGHTA, FQGTGA.

This clone occurred a few times. The rearrangement links TRBV19 to TRBJ2-2; D not resolved. This CDR3 has 13 residues. Germline lookup yields CDR1 LNHDA and CDR2 SQIVND (reference sequence). V lost 5 bases to trimming and J lost 5 bases, with 9 bases between them. In nucleotides, the CDR3 is TGTGCCAGTAGTCCAGACATTACCGGGGAGCTGTTTTTT. Its translation: CASSPDITGELFF.

This chain connects TRBV29-1 to TRBJ1-3, with 10 bases that match TRBD1. The CDR3 runs to 15 residues. J lost 3 bases, V lost 1 base, and 3 bases had no gene match. Germline V gene sequence: CDR1 SQVTM, CDR2 ANQGSEA. The CDR3 reads CSVEVWDRGGNTIYF. The CDR3 nucleotides are TGCAGCGTTGAAGTGTGGGACAGGGGTGGAAACACCATATATTTT.

This clone came up a few times. The V gene is TRBV30, the J gene TRBJ2-7, with TRBD2 matching over 7 bases. This CDR3 is 14 amino acids long. CDR1 is GTSNPN and CDR2 is SVGIG in the germline V gene (reference sequence). With 4 bases clipped from V and 6 bases from J, the junction kept 12 bases outside the gene matches. The CDR3 loop reads CAWTQTASSGEQYF. The CDR3 nucleotides read TGTGCCTGGACGCAGACTGCATCTAGCGGCGAGCAGTACTTC.

The chain recombines TRBV30 with TRBJ1-2, with 8 bases aligning to TRBD1. CDR3 size: 13 residues. Germline V gives CDR1 GTSNPN, CDR2 SVGIG (reference sequence). V dropped 8 bases and J dropped 7; count of bases not matched to a gene: 12. The CDR3 DNA follows: TGTGCCGGAACCCGGGACAGGTCCTCTGGCTACACCTTC. It encodes CAGTRDRSSGYTF.

V is TRBV28 and J is TRBJ1-1; D is ambiguous. The CDR3 spans 14 residues. Germline V CDR1 and CDR2: MDHEN, SYDVKM. The V and J ends lost 2 bases and 4 bases respectively, with 11 bases between them. The DNA for the CDR3 is TGTGCCAGCAGTTTAACGCCTCGAGGCACTGAAGCTTTCTTT. Translation: CASSLTPRGTEAFF.

This clone came up once. The gene calls are TRBV9 and TRBJ2-1, with 9 bases aligning to TRBD1. V lost 0 bases to trimming and J lost 4 bases; unmatched junction nucleotides: 5. Germline loops: CDR1 SGDLS, CDR2 YYNGEE. There are 16 residues in the CDR3. The CDR3 bases are TGTGCCAGCAGCGTAGCCGTGGACAGGGGATACAATGAGCAGTTCTTC. The encoded protein is CASSVAVDRGYNEQFF.

The chain combines TRBV5-1 with TRBJ1-5; 8 bases fit TRBD1. V was clipped by 3 bases and J by 4 bases; unmatched bases: 6. This CDR3 has 15 residues. CDR1 SGHRS and CDR2 YFSETQ come from the germline V gene. The CDR3 spells CASSSGQGRNQPQHF. In DNA form, the CDR3 reads TGCGCCAGCAGCTCCGGACAGGGTCGGAATCAGCCCCAGCATTTT.

This clone was picked up one time. The genes are TRBV7-9 and TRBJ2-7; D perhaps matches TRBD2 (6 bases). Germline CDR1 reads SEHNR; CDR2 reads FQNEAQ (reference sequence). Trimming shortened V by 7 bases and J by 5 bases, and 27 bases separated the two germline ends. The CDR3 is made up of 17 amino acids. The CDR3 protein is CASMTPSPGRGGHEQYF. CDR3 sequence (DNA): TGTGCCAGCATGACTCCTAGCCCGGGGCGGGGTGGCCACGAGCAGTACTTC.